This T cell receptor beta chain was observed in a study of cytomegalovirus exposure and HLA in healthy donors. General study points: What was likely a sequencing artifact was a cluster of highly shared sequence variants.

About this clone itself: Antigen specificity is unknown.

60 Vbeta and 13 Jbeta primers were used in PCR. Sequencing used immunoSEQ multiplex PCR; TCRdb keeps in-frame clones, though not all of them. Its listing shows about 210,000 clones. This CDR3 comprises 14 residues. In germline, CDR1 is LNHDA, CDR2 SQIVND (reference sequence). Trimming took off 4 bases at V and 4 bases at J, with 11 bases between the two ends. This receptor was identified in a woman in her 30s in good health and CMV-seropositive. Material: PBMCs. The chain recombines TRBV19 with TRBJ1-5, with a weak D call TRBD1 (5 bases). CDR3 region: CASSSGAVNQPQHF. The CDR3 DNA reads TGTGCCAGTAGTAGCGGGGCGGTAAATCAGCCCCAGCATTTT.